This T cell receptor (beta chain) emerged from a study of blood T cell repertoires in COVID-19. Germline values: CDR1 SGHDN, CDR2 FVKESK. This CDR3 is built from 14 residues. J lost 6 bases, V lost 4 bases, and 6 bases had no gene match. The authors' processing: Reference gene primer amplification yielded estimated nucleated cell counts. Measured with immunoSEQ multiplex PCR; TCRdb has only the in-frame clones, and not every one. From that table come the V and J calls and clone size; the DNA was used to work out D and trimming. The sample lists about 230,000 clones; roughly nine tenths were seen once. Grouping used clinical history reported by participants in a survey and questionnaire.

This receptor was identified in a woman aged 30 to 39 with acute COVID-19. This chain joins TRBV14 and TRBJ1-1; 9 positions agree with TRBD1. Source material: PBMCs or T cells enriched from blood (not recorded which). The CDR3 DNA reads as TGTGCCAGCAGCCCCGGACAGGGGTACGCTGAAGCTTTCTTT. Protein: CASSPGQGYAEAFF.